This T cell receptor (beta chain) is drawn from a study of blood T cells in healthy people across ages. Notes on the study in general: From one million sequenced T cells, diversity estimates were lower bounds. The study found more naive CD4+ cells and higher diversity in long-lived than aged donors.

Investigators took roughly 9.5 milliliters of peripheral blood from every donor. This clonotype was found a few times. Its antigen is currently unknown. The authors ran a second PCR of 7 to 11 cycles using a sample-barcoded 5' primer and a J-beta primer mix. MiXCR was run by TCRdb on the 5' RACE reads, yielding one entry per CDR3 protein. Among about a million distinct CDR3 sequences listed, 35% to 40% were seen once. Per germline, CDR1 SGDLS and CDR2 YYNGEE. This CDR3 is built from 16 residues. Trimming removed 1 base from V and 3 bases from J; junction bases left unmatched: 4. The origin of this receptor is a young man in good health. This chain links TRBV9 with TRBJ2-1; the match to TRBD2 covers 10 bases. Sequencing was carried out using blood. The chain's CDR3 is CASSVYQRGGYNEQFF. The DNA of the CDR3 is TGTGCCAGCAGCGTATATCAGCGGGGGGGCTACAATGAGCAGTTCTTC.